This entry lists 24 T cell receptor beta chains sequenced from one sample in a study of T cells after yellow fever vaccination. A single record per CDR3 protein comes from TCRdb applying MiXCR to the 5' RACE reads. Found here are 450,000 to 600,000 distinct CDR3 sequences, roughly 17% of them singletons; the top ten hold around 16%. Sequences were derived from PBMCs, sampled around 5 days after the first yellow fever vaccination. These receptors all come from a man between 18 and 29 years old who received the YFV17D yellow fever vaccine.

The chain is built from TRBV12-3 or TRBV12-4 and TRBJ2-7; TRBD2 is a possible D gene (6 bases). This CDR3 spans 14 amino acids. V lost 3 bases to trimming and J lost 3 bases, with 12 bases between them. CDR3 sequence: CASSFGGEDYEQYF. The CDR3 DNA follows: TGTGCCAGCAGTTTCGGGGGTGAAGACTACGAGCAGTACTTC.

The chain carries TRBV4-3 and TRBJ2-2; 8 nucleotides align to TRBD1. In germline, CDR1 is LGHNA, CDR2 YSLEER. This CDR3 contains 17 residues. J lost 6 bases, V lost 4 bases, and 13 bases had no gene match. CDR3 DNA: TGCGCCAGCAGCCGCCACCGGACAGGGCCTTTACCCGGGGAGCTGTTTTTT. Translation: CASSRHRTGPLPGELFF.

This clonotype was recorded at least ten times. The J gene is TRBJ2-1, the V gene TRBV5-1; no definite D call. V lost 2 bases, J lost 9 bases, and 15 bases lay in between. From germline, CDR1 is SGHRS and CDR2 YFSETQ. The CDR3 contains 14 residues. The CDR3 reads CASSFPGGWSEQFF. CDR3 DNA: TGCGCCAGCAGCTTCCCTGGCGGTTGGAGTGAGCAGTTCTTC.

The J gene is TRBJ1-5, the V gene TRBV4-1; D is ambiguous. CDR1 MGHRA and CDR2 YSYEKL come from the germline V gene. The CDR3 totals 14 residues. V dropped 1 base and J dropped 2 bases, with 6 bases sitting between them. The CDR3, as DNA: TGCGCCAGCAGCCAAGGTAAGGGCAATCAGCCCCAGCATTTT. Protein: CASSQGKGNQPQHF.

This clonotype has just a few counts. This chain joins TRBV7-3 and TRBJ2-3; 9 nucleotides line up with TRBD2. The germline gives CDR1 SGHTA, CDR2 FQGTGA. V gave up 0 bases and J gave up 2 bases; unmatched junction bases: 3. The CDR3 contains 16 residues. The CDR3: CASSLTAGGYTDTQYF. The CDR3, as DNA: TGTGCCAGCAGCTTAACAGCGGGGGGATACACAGATACGCAGTATTTT.

This clonotype has ten or more counts. The CDR3 protein is CASSPPGETQYF. CDR3 bases: TGTGCCAGCAGCCCCCCGGGAGAGACCCAGTACTTC. This rearrangement joins TRBV18 to TRBJ2-5; D unresolved. Per the germline V gene, CDR1 is KGHSH and CDR2 is LQKENI. The CDR3 has 12 amino acids. V lost 8 bases and J lost 4, with 11 bases in between.

The rearrangement links TRBV20-1 to TRBJ2-7; tentatively, D is TRBD1 or TRBD2 (5 bases each). The CDR3 loop spans 14 amino acids. Trimming stripped 4 bases from V and 0 bases from J, with 13 bases between. Germline V gives CDR1 DFQATT, CDR2 SNEGSKA (reference sequence). CDR3: CSATRGGPSYEQYF. The CDR3 DNA follows: TGCAGTGCTACACGGGGCGGGCCCTCCTACGAGCAGTACTTC.

V is TRBV6-5 and J is TRBJ2-1; 12 nucleotides align to TRBD2. This CDR3 is built from 17 residues. In germline, CDR1 is MNHEY, CDR2 SVGAGI. V lost 0 bases to trimming and J lost 8 bases; unmatched junction nucleotides: 8. CDR3 coding DNA: TGTGCCAGCAGTTACTCGGCTAGCGGGGGGGCGCCCGATGAGCAGTTCTTC. Its protein product is CASSYSASGGAPDEQFF.

This CDR3 is CASREGQGAYEQFF. DNA of the CDR3: TGCGCCAGCAGGGAGGGACAGGGGGCCTATGAGCAGTTCTTC. The gene calls are TRBV10-2 and TRBJ2-1, with 12 positions matching TRBD1. The ends lost 6 bases at V and 8 bases at J; junction bases unmatched: 5. This CDR3 contains 14 residues. The germline CDR1 and CDR2 sequences are WSHSY and SAAADI.

There are a few counts of this clonotype. This chain uses TRBV25-1 with TRBJ1-3; D ambiguous. CDR1 and CDR2 (germline): MGHDK, SYGVNS. CDR3 length: 17 amino acids. Trimming stripped 0 bases from V and 2 bases from J, with 14 bases between. DNA of the CDR3: TGTGCCAGCAGTGAATATGATCGGAAGGGTCCTGGAAACACCATATATTTT. Its protein is CASSEYDRKGPGNTIYF.

This chain uses TRBV4-1 with TRBJ2-3, with a weak D call TRBD1 (6 bases). Germline CDR1 reads MGHRA; CDR2 reads YSYEKL. The germline V and J ends were trimmed by 5 bases and 3 bases, with 12 bases remaining between them. The CDR3 contains 14 residues. CDR3 loop: CASSRQGITDTQYF. CDR3 in DNA: TGCGCCAGCAGCAGGCAGGGGATTACAGATACGCAGTATTTT.

The CDR3 spells CASSLLRGQPHSPLHF. In nucleotides, the CDR3 is TGTGCCAGCAGCCTATTAAGGGGACAGCCGCATTCACCCCTCCACTTT. The chain employs TRBV28 and TRBJ1-6; 7 bases fit TRBD1. From germline, CDR1 is MDHEN and CDR2 SYDVKM. With V trimmed by 6 bases and J by 8 bases, 13 bases remained unmatched. This CDR3 region has 16 residues.

The sample holds many counts of this clonotype. The rearrangement uses TRBV7-8 and TRBJ2-5, with TRBD1 identical over 8 bases. From germline, CDR1 is SGHVS and CDR2 FQNEAQ. This CDR3 is built from 14 residues. Unmatched junction bases numbered 2, after V lost 2 bases and J lost 3 bases. The CDR3 region has the DNA TGTGCCAGCAGCTTAATGACAGGGGAAGAGACCCAGTACTTC. It encodes CASSLMTGEETQYF. The complete variable domain, with remaining parts taken from reference TRBV7-8 and TRBJ2-5, reads GAGVSQSPRYKVAKRGQDVALRCDPISGHVSLFWYQQALGQGPEFLTYFQNEAQLDKSGLPSDRFFAERPEGSVSTLKIQRTQQEDSAVYLCASSLMTGEETQYFGPGTRLLVL.

This chain links TRBV5-1 with TRBJ2-2; D uncertain. The CDR3 is 15 residues long. The germline CDR1 and CDR2 sequences are SGHRS and YFSETQ. The V and J ends lost 5 bases and 0 bases respectively, with 11 bases between them. CDR3 DNA: TGCGCCAGCAGGTTTGGACGTACGAACACCGGGGAGCTGTTTTTT. Its protein product is CASRFGRTNTGELFF.

This clonotype came up a few times. The chain employs TRBV6-5 and TRBJ1-2; D gene unclear. CDR1 is MNHEY and CDR2 is SVGAGI in the germline V gene. The ends were cut back, 5 bases at V and 0 bases at J, with 16 bases in the middle. This CDR3 region has 16 residues. The CDR3, as DNA: TGTGCCAGCAGTACCGATGAGGAGAACACTAACTATGGCTACACCTTC. This sequence encodes CASSTDEENTNYGYTF.

Here the CDR3 DNA reads TGTGCCAGCAGTTTAAGTTGGCGGGGCTCCACAGATACGCAGTATTTT. It is translated as CASSLSWRGSTDTQYF. The V and J genes are TRBV27 and TRBJ2-3; the D gene is possibly TRBD2 (6 bases). The germline gives CDR1 MNHEY, CDR2 SMNVEV (reference sequence). Between the trimmed V and J ends, which lost 2 bases and 2 bases, there was a span of 14 bases. This CDR3 region has 16 residues.

This rearrangement joins TRBV10-3 to TRBJ2-5; D unresolved. Trimming pared 6 bases from V and 5 bases from J, leaving 7 bases between. The CDR3 covers 11 residues. The germline CDR1 and CDR2 sequences are ENHRY and SYGVKD. This chain's CDR3 is CAIRFGETQYF. CDR3 in DNA: TGTGCCATCAGATTTGGGGAGACCCAGTACTTC.

The chain combines TRBV12-3 or TRBV12-4 with TRBJ2-2, with a possible D match to TRBD2 (7 bases). Trimming removed 6 bases at V and 7 bases at J, with 21 bases between. The CDR3 runs to 16 residues. This CDR3 is CASRLRAGGLGGELFF. Written as DNA, the CDR3 is TGTGCCAGCAGACTAAGGGCCGGGGGGCTCGGCGGGGAGCTGTTTTTT.

At least ten counts were recorded for this clonotype. The rearrangement links TRBV4-1 to TRBJ2-1, with no clear D. In germline, CDR1 is MGHRA, CDR2 YSYEKL. CDR3 size: 14 residues. V was cut by 8 bases and J by 0 bases, with 11 bases left in between. CDR3 nucleotide sequence: TGCGCCAGCTCACCAGCGAGCTCCTACAATGAGCAGTTCTTC. Protein product: CASSPASSYNEQFF.

V and J are TRBV11-2 and TRBJ2-2; 8 bases map to TRBD1. This CDR3 has 15 residues. The J segment lost 3 bases and the V segment lost 8 bases, leaving 8 bases of the junction unmatched. Germline CDR1 SGHAT, CDR2 FQNNGV. The CDR3 reads CASLGQGLYTGELFF. In nucleotides, the CDR3 is TGTGCCAGCCTTGGACAGGGCCTATACACCGGGGAGCTGTTTTTT.

A few counts support this clonotype. V usage is TRBV6-5 and J usage is TRBJ1-2; TRBD1 matches 8 bases. The CDR3 extends over 18 amino acids. Trimming cost V 0 bases and J 4 bases; bases outside gene matches: 13. CDR1 is MNHEY, CDR2 SVGAGI, per germline. This CDR3 reads CASSYSGFPRGLIYGYTF. The CDR3 region has the DNA TGTGCCAGCAGTTACTCGGGGTTCCCCAGGGGGCTTATCTATGGCTACACCTTC.

V gene TRBV25-1 combines with J gene TRBJ2-7; 10 bases line up with TRBD2. The germline gives CDR1 MGHDK, CDR2 SYGVNS. V lost 3 bases and J lost 4; bases outside the gene matches: 3. The length of the CDR3 is 14 residues. CDR3 loop: CASSELAGEYEQYV. The CDR3 DNA reads TGTGCCAGCAGTGAGCTAGCGGGGGAGTACGAGCAGTACGTC.

This clonotype was seen more than once but under ten times. The genes are TRBV6-2 or TRBV6-3 and TRBJ2-3; D is unresolved. V dropped 2 bases and J dropped 6 bases, with 15 bases sitting between them. The germline V gene has CDR1 MNHEY and CDR2 SVGEGT. There are 15 residues in the CDR3. The DNA for the CDR3 is TGTGCCAGCAGTTACCTTGCAAGGTATATCGATACGCAGTATTTT. Translation: CASSYLARYIDTQYF.

J is TRBJ1-2 and V is TRBV5-1; no clear D gene. The V end lost 1 base, the J end lost 7 bases, and 8 bases lay between the germline ends. This CDR3 has 12 amino acids. CDR1 is SGHRS, CDR2 YFSETQ, per germline. Here the CDR3 reads CASSLSPGGYTF. In nucleotides, the CDR3 is TGCGCCAGCAGCTTGAGCCCGGGTGGCTACACCTTC.